The entry below describes one T cell receptor beta chain. Its specificity is not known. Primers for the PCR totalled 60 Vbeta and 13 Jbeta. Method: immunoSEQ multiplex PCR; TCRdb's copy keeps in-frame clones and lacks some. The sample carries some 110,000 clones, approximately 70% recorded once. This sample is part of a study of cytomegalovirus exposure and HLA in healthy donors. Study results and caveats: Under in vitro conditions, a few CMV-associated chains were confirmed as specific for CMV antigens.

Per the germline V gene, CDR1 is WSHSY and CDR2 is SAAADI. V was shortened by 6 bases and J by 0 bases, with 17 bases between the two germline ends. The CDR3 runs 17 residues. The receptor was derived from a man aged 25-45 years in good health and CMV-seropositive. The sample was PBMCs. The chain has TRBV10-2 and TRBJ2-2, with a tentative D call TRBD1 (6 bases). CDR3 coding DNA: TGCGCCAGCAGCCAGGCTGAGGGGGTCTCGAACACCGGGGAGCTGTTTTTT. Its translation: CASSQAEGVSNTGELFF.